What follows is one T cell receptor (beta chain) and its context. Its ends do not fully match the called genes, so a read error is possible. Germline-derived CDR1 and CDR2 are MNHEY and SMNVEV (reference sequence). The CDR3 spans 12 residues. The sample comes from a study of blood T cells in healthy people across ages. Through a sample-barcoded 5' primer and a J-beta primer mix, a second PCR was run for roughly 7 to 11 cycles. TCRdb ran MiXCR on the 5' RACE reads and lists one entry per CDR3 protein. The data contain about 1.7 million distinct CDR3 sequences, about 30% of them singletons. This receptor was obtained from a woman under 40 in good health. This chain uses TRBV27 with TRBJ1-1; D is undetermined. Sequences were obtained from blood. The CDR3 sequence is CASSYANTEAFF. CDR3 bases: TGTGCCAGCAGTTACGCTAACACTGAGGCTTTCTTT.